Below are 2 T cell receptor beta chains sequenced from a single sample in a study of cytomegalovirus exposure and HLA in healthy donors (dated by TCRdb to the late 2010s). Library creation used the immunoSEQ multiplex PCR assay. For the multiplex PCR, a mixture combining 60 forward primers for TCR Vbeta segments and 13 reverse primers for TCR Jbeta segments was used. The immuneACCESS repertoire file appears here via TCRdb, limited to in-frame rearrangements. These files lack a portion of the clones; in checked studies, under half of the deficit traces to unresolved V genes, and the cause of the others is not known. This sample lists 100,000 to 150,000 clones; 75% to 90% were detected once. The ten top clones hold under 6% of the sample. The sequencing input was PBMCs. These receptor sequences come from a woman in her thirties or forties in good health and CMV-seropositive.

The rearrangement joins TRBV7-2 to TRBJ1-1; the match to TRBD1 covers 8 bases. This CDR3 comprises 15 residues. The junction had 5 bases not matched to a gene; V was cut back by 4 bases and J by 1 base. Germline V CDR1 and CDR2: SGHTA, FQGNSA. The DNA for the CDR3 is TGTGCCAGCAGCTCCGGACAGGGAACGAACACTGAAGCTTTCTTT. As protein: CASSSGQGTNTEAFF.

The chain carries TRBV30 and TRBJ1-5; no definite D call. V shed 2 bases and J shed 5 bases, with 10 bases lying between them. From germline, CDR1 is GTSNPN and CDR2 SVGIG (reference sequence). This CDR3 contains 13 residues. CDR3 region: CAWSSSVDQPQHF. CDR3 coding DNA: TGTGCCTGGAGTTCGAGCGTAGATCAGCCCCAGCATTTT.